This T cell receptor beta chain was captured in a study of Ad26.COV2.S vaccination and SARS-CoV-2 variants. Study context: Donor participated within the Ad26.COV2.S arm of the COV1001 trial. Dosing was one shot or two shots 56 days apart.

To note about this clone: Its antigen remains unidentified.

As to treatment: around 19 received Ad26.COV2.S at low or high dose, single or two shots; 5 received placebo; per-sample allocation not given. The samples date from day 63 after the first vaccine or placebo injection. Profiled with immunoSEQ multiplex PCR; TCRdb holds only in-frame clones, not every one. The table has roughly 460,000 clones, 70% to 90% seen once. This CDR3 spans 14 amino acids. V was clipped by 5 bases and J by 0 bases, with 11 bases between them. Germline V gives CDR1 KGHSH, CDR2 LQKENI. Broader study findings: Vaccinees displayed broader spike-specific TCR repertoires than placebo recipients.

The TCR was taken from a person aged 18 to 65 who received the Ad26.COV2.S COVID-19 vaccine or a placebo. The specimen was peripheral blood, collected in a trial of Ad26.COV2.S vaccine versus placebo. The chain combines TRBV18 with TRBJ2-7; perhaps TRBD2 as D (5 bases). CDR3 sequence reads: CASSSRDNSYEQYF. The CDR3 coding sequence is TGTGCCAGCTCATCCCGGGATAACTCCTACGAGCAGTACTTC.